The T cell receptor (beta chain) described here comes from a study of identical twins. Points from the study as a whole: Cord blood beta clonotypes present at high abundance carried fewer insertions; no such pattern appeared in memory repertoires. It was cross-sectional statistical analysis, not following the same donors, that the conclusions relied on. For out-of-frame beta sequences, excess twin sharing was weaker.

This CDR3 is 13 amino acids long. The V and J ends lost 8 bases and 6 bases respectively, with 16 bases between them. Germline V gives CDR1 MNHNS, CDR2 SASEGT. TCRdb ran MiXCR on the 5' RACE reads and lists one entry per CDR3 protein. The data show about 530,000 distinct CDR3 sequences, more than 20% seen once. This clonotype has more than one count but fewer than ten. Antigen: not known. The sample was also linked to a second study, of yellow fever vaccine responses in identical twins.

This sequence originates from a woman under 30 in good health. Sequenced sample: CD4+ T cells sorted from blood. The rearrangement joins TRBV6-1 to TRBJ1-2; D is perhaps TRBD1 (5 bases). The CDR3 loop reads CASGPMGGNGYTF. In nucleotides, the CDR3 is TGTGCCAGCGGACCGATGGGGGGAAATGGCTACACCTTC.